One and the same sample provided the 30 T cell receptor beta chains below, sequenced in a study of blood T cell repertoires in COVID-19 (TCRdb year 2020). Library method: the immunoSEQ multiplex PCR assay. TCRdb retrieved this table from immuneACCESS and kept in-frame rearrangements only. Not all clones are present; in checked studies, unresolved V genes account for under half, and no reason is known for the remainder. The sample contains fewer than 350,000 clones, nearly 90% of them found a single time. Over 8% of the sample goes to the ten largest clones. The sequenced sample consisted of peripheral blood. These receptors were collected from a man in his late teens or twenties with active or convalescent COVID-19.

The chain is built from TRBV27 and TRBJ2-2; perhaps TRBD2 as D (7 bases). The CDR3 loop spans 14 amino acids. The ends were cut back, 6 bases at V and 6 bases at J, with 14 bases in the middle. Germline V CDR1 and CDR2: MNHEY, SMNVEV (reference sequence). CDR3 in DNA: TGTGCCAGCAGACAGGGAGGGGTGGCCGGGGAGCTGTTTTTT. It translates to CASRQGGVAGELFF.

This clone was found once. Here the CDR3 DNA reads TGTGCCATCAGTGAGAGACGGGACAATGAGCAGTTCTTC. Protein sequence: CAISERRDNEQFF. The chain uses TRBV10-3 and TRBJ2-1; no definite D call. CDR1 and CDR2 from the germline V gene are ENHRY and SYGVKD. The length of the CDR3 is 13 residues. Trimming left V 2 bases short and J 5 bases short, with 7 bases between.

V usage is TRBV18 and J usage is TRBJ1-6; D gene ambiguous. Per the germline V gene, CDR1 is KGHSH and CDR2 is LQKENI. There are 12 residues in the CDR3. Trimming took off 3 bases at V and 9 bases at J, with 6 bases between the two ends. CDR3 nucleotide sequence: TGTGCCAGCTCACCCCCCGGTTCACCCCTCCACTTT. Amino acid sequence: CASSPPGSPLHF.

As concerns this clone: Other DNA sequences in the sample encode the same CDR3. The chain combines TRBV11-3 with TRBJ2-1; 9 bases align to TRBD2. J gave up 3 bases and V 5 bases, and 8 bases lay outside the gene matches. There are 16 residues in the CDR3. Per the germline V gene, CDR1 is SGHNT and CDR2 is YENEEA. CDR3: CASSPLAGGHYNEQFF. As DNA, the CDR3 is TGTGCCAGCAGCCCCCTGGCGGGGGGGCACTACAATGAGCAGTTCTTC.

The chain links TRBV11-2 to TRBJ2-7; tentative D call: TRBD2 (7 bases). This CDR3 has 17 residues. Germline V lookup: CDR1 SGHAT, CDR2 FQNNGV. The ends were cut back, 2 bases at V and 5 bases at J, with 22 bases in the middle. CDR3 sequence reads: CASSLTRLGGGANEQYF. DNA for the CDR3: TGTGCCAGCAGCTTAACCCGCCTGGGAGGGGGGGCTAACGAGCAGTACTTC.

This sequence joins TRBV27 and TRBJ1-1; D is possibly TRBD1 (5 bases). The V gene's germline CDR1 is MNHEY and CDR2 SMNVEV (reference sequence). The V gene lost 1 base and the J gene lost 8 bases, with 8 bases spanning the gap. This CDR3 is 12 amino acids long. CDR3 nucleotide sequence: TGTGCCAGCAGTTTATTAGGGGCAGAAGCTTTCTTT. This gives the protein CASSLLGAEAFF.

J is TRBJ2-7 and V is TRBV29-1, with 7 bases that match TRBD1. Looked up from germline, CDR1 is SQVTM and CDR2 is ANQGSEA. The CDR3 consists of 12 residues. V trimming: 7 bases; J trimming: 4 bases; junction bases outside the gene matches: 7. The CDR3 DNA follows: TGCAGCGCCAGTTCAGGGGGTTACGAGCAGTACTTC. Its protein is CSASSGGYEQYF.

This clone showed up just a few times. The chain is built from TRBV24-1 and TRBJ2-1, with 12 bases aligning to TRBD2. CDR3 length equals 15 residues. Trimming cost V 7 bases and J 4 bases; bases outside gene matches: 4. Germline CDR1 reads KGHDR; CDR2 reads SFDVKD. CDR3 DNA: TGTGCCACCAGCCTAGCGGGGGGGAGTTACAATGAGCAGTTCTTC. This codes for CATSLAGGSYNEQFF.

This chain uses TRBV19 with TRBJ2-1; 8 positions match TRBD1. Germline-derived CDR1 and CDR2 are LNHDA and SQIVND (reference sequence). Trimming at V came to 0 bases and at J to 7 bases, leaving 11 bases not matched to a gene. This CDR3 has 17 amino acids. This CDR3 is CASSIDQAQGVGNEQFF. The CDR3 region has the DNA TGTGCCAGTAGTATAGATCAAGCACAGGGGGTGGGTAATGAGCAGTTCTTC.

This clone has more than one count but fewer than ten. The V gene is TRBV15, the J gene TRBJ1-3; the match to TRBD1 covers 8 bases. The junction had 0 bases not matched to a gene; V was cut back by 1 base and J by 1 base. The CDR3 is made up of 15 amino acids. The germline V gene encodes CDR1 LNHNV and CDR2 YYDKDF (reference sequence). CDR3: CATSRGTGSGNTIYF. In DNA form, the CDR3 reads TGTGCCACCAGCAGAGGGACAGGGTCTGGAAACACCATATATTTT.

The V gene is TRBV19, the J gene TRBJ2-7; 8 nucleotides match TRBD1. V lost 1 base and J lost 2; bases outside the gene matches: 4. This CDR3 has 15 amino acids. From germline, CDR1 is LNHDA and CDR2 SQIVND (reference sequence). The CDR3 loop is CASSIGQGPPYEQYF. The CDR3, as DNA: TGTGCCAGTAGTATAGGACAGGGGCCACCCTACGAGCAGTACTTC. The entire variable domain, with the rest obtained from reference TRBV19 and TRBJ2-7, is as follows: DGGITQSPKYLFRKEGQNVTLSCEQNLNHDAMYWYRQDPGQGLRLIYYSQIVNDFQKGDIAEGYSVSREKKESFPLTVTSAQKNPTAFYLCASSIGQGPPYEQYFGPGTRLTVT.

The gene calls are TRBV11-3 and TRBJ2-3, with 11 bases aligning to TRBD1. Trimming cost V 3 bases and J 3 bases; bases outside gene matches: 5. The CDR3 totals 16 residues. CDR1 and CDR2 (germline): SGHNT, YENEEA. The CDR3 sequence: CASSFGGTGGTDTQYF. DNA for the CDR3: TGTGCCAGCAGCTTCGGTGGGACAGGGGGGACAGATACGCAGTATTTT.

The rearrangement links TRBV13 to TRBJ2-7, with 8 bases fitting TRBD1. CDR1 and CDR2 (germline): PRHDT, FYEKMQ (reference sequence). V shed 3 bases, J shed 7 bases, and the junction held 5 bases outside the gene matches. CDR3 length: 13 amino acids. This CDR3 is CASSFDRGLEQYF. The CDR3 coding sequence is TGTGCCAGCAGCTTCGACAGGGGATTAGAGCAGTACTTC. Using reference TRBV13 and TRBJ2-7 for the parts outside the CDR3, the full variable domain is AAGVIQSPRHLIKEKRETATLKCYPIPRHDTVYWYQQGPGQDPQFLISFYEKMQSDKGSIPDRFSAQQFSDYHSELNMSSLELGDSALYFCASSFDRGLEQYFGPGTRLTVT.

The chain recombines TRBV19 with TRBJ1-2; D may be TRBD1 (5 bases). Germline V gene lookup returns CDR1 LNHDA and CDR2 SQIVND (reference sequence). The germline V and J ends were trimmed by 5 bases and 0 bases, with 10 bases remaining between them. The CDR3 covers 14 residues. The CDR3 sequence: CASSSGLSNYGYTF. In DNA, the CDR3 is TGTGCCAGTAGTTCGGGACTGTCTAACTATGGCTACACCTTC.

This sequence joins TRBV29-1 and TRBJ1-2, with a possible D match to TRBD1 (6 bases). Germline V CDR1 and CDR2: SQVTM, ANQGSEA. V was pared by 6 bases and J by 2 bases, with 16 bases between. This CDR3 has 14 residues. The CDR3 loop reads CSVSPGTPNYGYTF. The CDR3 DNA sequence: TGCAGCGTCAGTCCCGGGACACCCAACTATGGCTACACCTTC.

In its sample, this clone was seen once. The rearrangement joins TRBV29-1 to TRBJ1-1; 7 nucleotides line up with TRBD1. The trim removed 6 bases at V and 3 bases at J, leaving 4 bases unmatched. This CDR3 has 12 residues. Per germline, CDR1 SQVTM and CDR2 ANQGSEA. CDR3 in amino acids: CSVEGQHTEAFF. The CDR3 DNA sequence: TGCAGCGTAGAGGGACAGCACACTGAAGCTTTCTTT.

J is TRBJ2-1 and V is TRBV5-1; 9 bases are shared with TRBD2. Looked up from germline, CDR1 is SGHRS and CDR2 is YFSETQ. Trimming took 4 bases from V and 3 from J; bases not matched to a gene: 8. The CDR3 spans 16 residues. The CDR3 DNA reads TGCGCCAGCAGCCCCGCCGGGACTAGCAGCTACAATGAGCAGTTCTTC. Its protein product is CASSPAGTSSYNEQFF.

The V call is TRBV4-2, the J call TRBJ2-6; D is possibly TRBD2 (6 bases). The CDR3 totals 16 residues. CDR1 is LGHNA and CDR2 is YNFKEQ in the germline V gene. V was shortened by 2 bases and J by 0 bases, with 8 bases between the two germline ends. The CDR3 DNA sequence: TGTGCCAGCAGCCAACGGCGGGACTCTGGGGCCAACGTCCTGACTTTC. This encodes CASSQRRDSGANVLTF.

This clone was seen once. V and J are TRBV19 and TRBJ1-1; 7 nucleotides line up with TRBD1. CDR3 length: 15 amino acids. V dropped 3 bases and J dropped 5; count of bases not matched to a gene: 9. The germline V gene has CDR1 LNHDA and CDR2 SQIVND (reference sequence). The CDR3 coding sequence is TGTGCCAGTAGTATTGGGTTGGCAGGGGGAACTGAAGCTTTCTTT. This sequence encodes CASSIGLAGGTEAFF.

This clone was seen only a few times. This chain connects TRBV7-9 to TRBJ1-3; 7 nucleotides match TRBD1. V dropped 5 bases and J dropped 11; count of bases not matched to a gene: 12. Germline V gives CDR1 SEHNR, CDR2 FQNEAQ (reference sequence). The CDR3 runs to 14 residues. The DNA for the CDR3 is TGTGCCAGCAGCCCGGGGACAGAAGGAAATGCCATATATTTT. Protein product: CASSPGTEGNAIYF.

This clone has just a few counts. The genes are TRBV6-2 or TRBV6-3 and TRBJ2-5, with a tentative D call TRBD2 (6 bases). This CDR3 region has 13 residues. Between the trimmed V and J ends, which lost 2 bases and 6 bases, there was a span of 10 bases. In germline, CDR1 is MNHEY, CDR2 SVGEGT. CDR3 sequence: CASSYSSGKTQYF. CDR3 DNA sequence: TGTGCCAGCAGTTACAGTAGCGGAAAGACCCAGTACTTC.

The genes are TRBV3-1 (or the pseudogene TRBV3-2) and TRBJ1-1; TRBD1 matches 10 bases. Trimming took 4 bases from V and 11 from J; bases not matched to a gene: 4. The germline V gene has CDR1 LGHDT and CDR2 YNNKEL (reference sequence). The CDR3 sequence is 12 residues long. This chain's CDR3 is CASSRQGAGAFF. CDR3 coding DNA: TGTGCCAGCAGCCGACAGGGGGCCGGGGCTTTCTTT.

The V gene is TRBV4-3, the J gene TRBJ1-3, with 10 bases aligning to TRBD1. The ends lost 3 bases at V and 2 bases at J; junction bases unmatched: 4. The CDR3 runs 16 residues. The germline V gene has CDR1 LGHNA and CDR2 YSLEER. The CDR3 here is CASSHTGTGAGNTIYF. CDR3 in DNA: TGCGCCAGCAGCCACACCGGGACAGGGGCTGGAAACACCATATATTTT.

The chain links TRBV7-2 to TRBJ2-2, with TRBD2 matching over 11 bases. Germline V CDR1 and CDR2: SGHTA, FQGNSA. V gave up 5 bases and J gave up 7 bases; unmatched junction bases: 6. This CDR3 contains 15 residues. The chain's CDR3 is CASSMSSGGSGELFF. The CDR3 DNA reads as TGTGCCAGCAGCATGTCTAGCGGGGGGAGCGGGGAGCTGTTTTTT. The complete variable domain, with remaining parts taken from reference TRBV7-2 and TRBJ2-2, reads GAGVSQSPSNKVTEKGKDVELRCDPISGHTALYWYRQSLGQGLEFLIYFQGNSAPDKSGLPSDRFSAERTGGSVSTLTIQRTQQEDSAVYLCASSMSSGGSGELFFGEGSRLTVL.

The chain combines TRBV14 with TRBJ1-5; tentative D call: TRBD1 (5 bases). Per the germline V gene, CDR1 is SGHDN and CDR2 is FVKESK. The length of the CDR3 is 14 residues. Trimming removed 4 bases from V and 2 bases from J, with 9 bases in between. The CDR3 coding sequence is TGTGCCAGCAGCCCGGGGGGGGGCAATCAGCCCCAGCATTTT. Encoded protein: CASSPGGGNQPQHF.

V usage is TRBV2 and J usage is TRBJ1-2; a weak D match, TRBD1 (5 bases). The CDR3 runs 13 residues. Germline CDR1 is SNHLY and CDR2 is FYNNEI. V lost 6 bases, J lost 7 bases, and 15 bases lay in between. The CDR3 here is CASRKSREGGYTF. The CDR3 nucleotides read TGTGCCAGCAGGAAAAGCAGGGAGGGTGGCTACACCTTC.

V gene TRBV5-4 combines with J gene TRBJ1-1; the match to TRBD1 covers 7 bases. Germline values: CDR1 SGHNT, CDR2 YYREEE (reference sequence). The CDR3 extends over 17 amino acids. J was trimmed by 0 bases and V by 5 bases; bases with no gene match: 13. CDR3: CASSPAEQGILNTEAFF. The CDR3 nucleotides read TGTGCCAGCAGTCCTGCCGAACAGGGGATACTGAACACTGAAGCTTTCTTT. The entire variable domain, with the rest obtained from reference TRBV5-4 and TRBJ1-1, is as follows: ETGVTQSPTHLIKTRGQQVTLRCSSQSGHNTVSWYQQALGQGPQFIFQYYREEENGRGNFPPRFSGLQFPNYSSELNVNALELDDSALYLCASSPAEQGILNTEAFFGQGTRLTVV.

This chain links TRBV5-8 with TRBJ1-2, with D unclear. V lost 0 bases, J lost 5 bases, and 14 bases lay in between. This CDR3 contains 15 residues. The germline gives CDR1 SGHTS, CDR2 YDEGEE. CDR3 DNA sequence: TGTGCCAGCAGCTTGGGCAACAGTTTGGTGTATGGCTACACCTTC. Amino acids: CASSLGNSLVYGYTF. Full variable domain (remainder filled in from reference TRBV5-8 and TRBJ1-2): EAGVTQSPTHLIKTRGQQATLRCSPISGHTSVYWYQQALGLGLQFLLWYDEGEERNRGNFPPRFSGRQFPNYSSELNVNALELEDSALYLCASSLGNSLVYGYTFGSGTRLTVV.

This sequence joins TRBV7-2 and TRBJ2-7; D unresolved. Looked up from germline, CDR1 is SGHTA and CDR2 is FQGNSA. V lost 5 bases to trimming and J lost 0 bases, with 11 bases between them. The CDR3 covers 14 residues. The CDR3 DNA follows: TGTGCCAGCAGCCTAACCCCGAGCTCCTACGAGCAGTACTTC. It is translated as CASSLTPSSYEQYF.

The gene calls are TRBV19 and TRBJ2-3, with 8 positions matching TRBD2. The V and J ends lost 9 bases and 1 base, in that order; junction bases with no gene match: 12. Germline V lookup: CDR1 LNHDA, CDR2 SQIVND (reference sequence). There are 16 residues in the CDR3. This chain's CDR3 is CARGERGPFRTDTQYF. CDR3 coding DNA: TGTGCCAGGGGGGAGCGGGGGCCCTTCCGCACAGATACGCAGTATTTT.